This record covers a single TCR beta chain. Its specificity is unknown. Blood was drawn at less than 3 ml per donor. Through template switching, UMIs that included a 6-nucleotide sample barcode were added. Two rounds of nested PCR, of roughly 15 and 9 cycles, were run on TCRalpha and TCRbeta cDNA. TCRdb re-called the 5' RACE reads; one entry per CDR3 protein, DNA not given. This sample's table has some 400,000 distinct CDR3 sequences. This entry comes from a study of monozygotic twins with inflammatory bowel disease. Study-wide results and caveats: T cell subtypes were not distinguishable in this analysis.

Source material: blood. This clonotype was sampled from a human donor with ulcerative colitis or Crohn's disease, or a healthy co-twin of an affected twin (not recorded which).

CDR3 region: CAISESSPPQGSPLHF. The J gene is TRBJ1-6, the V gene TRBV10-3. The CDR3 totals 16 residues. CDR1 and CDR2 from the germline V gene are ENHRY and SYGVKD.